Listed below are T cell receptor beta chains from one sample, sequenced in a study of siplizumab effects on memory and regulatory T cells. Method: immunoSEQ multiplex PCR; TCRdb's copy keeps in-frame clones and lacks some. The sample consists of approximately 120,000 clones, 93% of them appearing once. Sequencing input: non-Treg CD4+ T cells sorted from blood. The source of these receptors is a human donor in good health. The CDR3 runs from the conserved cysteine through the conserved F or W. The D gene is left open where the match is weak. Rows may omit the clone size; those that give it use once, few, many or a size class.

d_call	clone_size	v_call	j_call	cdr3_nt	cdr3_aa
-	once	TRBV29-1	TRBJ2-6	TGCAGCGCTCGAGCACAGGAGAAATCTGGGGCCAACGTCCTGACTTTC	CSARAQEKSGANVLTF
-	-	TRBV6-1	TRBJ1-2	TGTGCCAGCAGTGAAGCGTTTGGGGGTGCTAACTATGGCTACACCTTC	CASSEAFGGANYGYTF
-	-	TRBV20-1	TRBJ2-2	TGCAGTGCTAGCAAGGCCGGGGAGCTGTTTTTT	CSASKAGELFF
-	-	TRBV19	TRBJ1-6	TGTGCCAGTAGGGACAGTCCCTCCTATAATTCACCCCTCCACTTT	CASRDSPSYNSPLHF
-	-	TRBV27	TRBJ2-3	TGTGCCAGCAGTTTTAGTGGGGGGCCAGATACGCAGTATTTT	CASSFSGGPDTQYF
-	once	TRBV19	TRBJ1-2	TGTGCCAGTAGTATTTACAGGGTTTCGCCGGTCTATGGCTACACCTTC	CASSIYRVSPVYGYTF
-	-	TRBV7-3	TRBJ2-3	TGTGCCAGCAGCTTAACCCCGGTTAGCACAGATACGCAGTATTTT	CASSLTPVSTDTQYF
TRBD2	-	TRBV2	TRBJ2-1	TGTGCCACGATCCCGGGACTAGCGGGGGGACACTACAATGAGCAGTTCTTC	CATIPGLAGGHYNEQFF
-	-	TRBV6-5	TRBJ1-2	TGTGCCAGCAGTTACAGGGCCCACTATGGCTACACCTTC	CASSYRAHYGYTF
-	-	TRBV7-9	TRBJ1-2	TGTGCCAGCAGCTTAGTAGACAGTAACTATGGCTACACCTTC	CASSLVDSNYGYTF
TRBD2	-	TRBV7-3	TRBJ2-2	TGTGCCAGCAGCAAGATAGCGGGGACTTACACCGGGGAGCTGTTTTTT	CASSKIAGTYTGELFF
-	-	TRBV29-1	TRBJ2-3	TGCAGCGTTAGGAGGGGGCAGAGCACAGATACGCAGTATTTT	CSVRRGQSTDTQYF
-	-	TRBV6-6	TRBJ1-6	TGTGCCAGCACTCGGACCAGCTGGGGTTCACCCCTCCACTTT	CASTRTSWGSPLHF
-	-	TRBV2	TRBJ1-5	TGTGCCAGCAGTGAATCTGCGTATCAGCCCCAGCATTTT	CASSESAYQPQHF
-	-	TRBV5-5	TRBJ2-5	TGTGCCAGCAGCTTAATTAAGGCAAGGGAGACCCAGTACTTC	CASSLIKARETQYF
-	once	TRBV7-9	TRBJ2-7	TGTGCCAGCAGCTTAGAAGACAGGAGCTCCTACGAGCAGTACTTC	CASSLEDRSSYEQYF
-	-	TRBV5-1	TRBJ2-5	TGCGCCAGCAGCTTGGCAAAAGAAGAGACCCAGTACTTC	CASSLAKEETQYF
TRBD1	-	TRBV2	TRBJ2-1	TGTGCCAGCAGTGAACGACAGGGGTATGTGAATGAGCAGTTCTTC	CASSERQGYVNEQFF
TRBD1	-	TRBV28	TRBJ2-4	TGTGCCAGCAGTTCAGGGGGAGTGGTGGACATTCAGTACTTC	CASSSGGVVDIQYF
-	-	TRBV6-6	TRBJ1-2	TGTGCCAGCAGTTCAGGAGGGATCCCCTATGGCTACACCTTC	CASSSGGIPYGYTF
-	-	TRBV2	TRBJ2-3	TGTGCCAGCAGTGAAGACAGGGGCACAGATACGCAGTATTTT	CASSEDRGTDTQYF
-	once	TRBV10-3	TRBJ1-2	TGTGCCATCAGTGACCCAGGGAGGGGTGACTACTATGGCTACACCTTC	CAISDPGRGDYYGYTF
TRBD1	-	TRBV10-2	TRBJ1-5	TGCGCCAGCACCGACGGACAGGGGGGGGCGGGCAATCAGCCCCAGCATTTT	CASTDGQGGAGNQPQHF
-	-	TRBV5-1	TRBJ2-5	TGCGCCAGCAATCTTGGGGGGGGCCGGGGAGAGACCCAGTACTTC	CASNLGGGRGETQYF
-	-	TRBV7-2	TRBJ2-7	TGTGCCAGCAGCCTGGGCGGGGGCCCACTCTACGAGCAGTACTTC	CASSLGGGPLYEQYF
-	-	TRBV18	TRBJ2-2	TGTGCCAGCTCACCACTCCCTGGGGCGAACACCGGGGAGCTGTTTTTT	CASSPLPGANTGELFF
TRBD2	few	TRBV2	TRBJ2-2	TGTGCCAGCAGGATTAGCGGGGGGGCGAACACCGGGGAGCTGTTTTTT	CASRISGGANTGELFF
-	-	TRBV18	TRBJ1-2	TGTGCCAGCTCACCGGAAGGGACCTATGGCTACACCTTC	CASSPEGTYGYTF
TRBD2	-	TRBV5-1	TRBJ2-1	TGCGCCAGCAGCTTGGAGCGGGGCTACAATGAGCAGTTCTTC	CASSLERGYNEQFF
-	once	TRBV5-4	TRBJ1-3	TGTGCCAGCAGCTCCCGGGACTCGAGCTCTGGAAACACCATATATTTT	CASSSRDSSSGNTIYF
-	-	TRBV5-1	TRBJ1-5	TGCGCCAGCAGCCCACTCGTCGGGGACAATCAGCCCCAGCATTTT	CASSPLVGDNQPQHF
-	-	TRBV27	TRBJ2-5	TGTGCCAGCAGACAGCAAGAGACCCAGTACTTC	CASRQQETQYF
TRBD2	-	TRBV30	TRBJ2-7	TGTGCCTGGCGGAGTAGCGGGGGTTACGAGCAGTACTTC	CAWRSSGGYEQYF
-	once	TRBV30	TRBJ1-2	TGTGCCTGGAGGGCCCCAGGGATTGTTTTTGGCTACACCTTC	CAWRAPGIVFGYTF
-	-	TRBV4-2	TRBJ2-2	TGTGCCAGCAGCCAAGATCCCCGGGGTCCCACCGGGGAGCTGTTTTTT	CASSQDPRGPTGELFF
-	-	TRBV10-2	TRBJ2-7	TGCGCCAGCAAAAAGGACTTTTCCACCTACGAGCAGTACTTC	CASKKDFSTYEQYF
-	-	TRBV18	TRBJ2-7	TGTGCCAGCTCACCAGAAAGCTCCTACGAGCAGTACTTC	CASSPESSYEQYF
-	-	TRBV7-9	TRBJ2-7	TGTGCCAGCAGCTTAACGTGGGTTCCAGCGGGTCCTTCCTACGAGCAGTACTTC	CASSLTWVPAGPSYEQYF
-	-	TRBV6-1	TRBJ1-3	TGTGCCAGCAGTGGAGGTCGAGGGGGAGGAAACACCATATATTTT	CASSGGRGGGNTIYF
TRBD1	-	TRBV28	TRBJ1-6	TGTGCCAGCAGCCCTGAGCAGGGACAGTCACCCCTCCACTTT	CASSPEQGQSPLHF